One TCR beta chain is described in this entry. The antigen remains unidentified. Trimming at V came to 7 bases and at J to 2 bases, leaving 9 bases not matched to a gene. This CDR3 comprises 15 residues. Germline-derived CDR1 and CDR2 are MDHEN and SYDVKM. PCR was performed using 60 Vbeta and 13 Jbeta primers. In the authors' workflow: Among the unique TCR beta chains that a later analysis counted, about 81 million in all, 9.5 million to 12 million were shared. Assay: immunoSEQ multiplex PCR; the TCRdb copy retains only in-frame clones and omits some. Clone size and V and J calls were adopted from that table, with D and trimming inferred from the DNA. The sample carries about 150,000 clones, 75% to 85% recorded once. This sample stems from a study of cytomegalovirus exposure and HLA in healthy donors. Turning to the study itself: A prior analysis found roughly 110 million unique TCR beta sequences from approximately 190 million T cells.

Study-wide points: Later analysis revealed greater clonal expansion in HLA-associated TCR beta chains than in equally common others. As immune exposure information, only CMV serostatus was available.

The TCR was taken from a woman aged 25 to 39 in good health and CMV-seropositive. The sample taken for sequencing was PBMCs. The rearrangement joins TRBV28 to TRBJ2-5; 8 nucleotides line up with TRBD1. CDR3 nucleotides: TGTGCCAGCACCTTACCGACAGGGGCTCAAGAGACCCAGTACTTC. It codes for CASTLPTGAQETQYF. The whole variable domain, remainder taken from reference TRBV28 and TRBJ2-5, is DVKVTQSSRYLVKRTGEKVFLECVQDMDHENMFWYRQDPGLGLRLIYFSYDVKMKEKGDIPEGYSVSREKKERFSLILESASTNQTSMYLCASTLPTGAQETQYFGPGTRLLVL.